The entry that follows covers one TCR beta chain sequence. The antigen remains undetermined. The method was immunoSEQ multiplex PCR; TCRdb's version includes in-frame clones alone and lacks a portion of them. The data contain 50,000 or so clones, 60% to 80% of them singletons. The record originates from a study of vaccination effects on CD4 cells after COVID-19. Broader study findings: Marked clonal contraction was seen late after vaccination (in both infection- and vaccine-induced clones).

Germline loops: CDR1 LNHDA, CDR2 SQIVND (reference sequence). The junction had 15 bases not matched to a gene; V was cut back by 11 bases and J by 14 bases. This CDR3 region has 13 residues. Sequencing followed a ViraFEST assay step that expanded antigen-specific CD4+ T cells with viral peptide pools. After around ten days in culture, the CD4+ T cells were isolated. None of these healthy vaccinees had been infected with SARS-CoV-2 before vaccination. Under 2.5 million PBMC were seeded per well and grown in the presence of about 9.6 IU/ml IL-2 and approximately 11 ug/ml peptides. The chain links TRBV19 to TRBJ1-6, with TRBD1 matching over 7 bases. The TCR comes from a human donor who received a COVID-19 vaccine. Material: CD4+ T cells from PBMCs cultured with HCoV-OC43 spike peptides, obtained before COVID-19 vaccination. Subset of the sample: HCoV-OC43 spike overlapping peptide pool stimulation. CDR3 in DNA: TGTGCCGCGAGGGCAGGACAGGACCTCACCCTCCACTTT. This encodes CAARAGQDLTLHF.